These 25 T cell receptor beta chains were sequenced from one sample in a study of regulatory T cells in long-lasting Graves disease. Library construction for TCR beta used iRepertoire HTBI primers and Arm-PCR of CDR3 regions. One entry per CDR3 protein, called by TCRdb with MiXCR from the multiplex PCR reads. The sample shows 560,000 or so distinct CDR3 sequences, 15% to 20% of them seen only once. Time point defined: newly diagnosed GD, antithyroid drugs for less than 3 months. Isolated PBMC RNA provided the starting material for the TCR library. These same records also appear under a second study, on T cells in Graves' hyperthyroidism and ophthalmopathy.

Specimen: peripheral blood mononuclear cells (PBMCs), collected at new diagnosis, from a patient treated with antithyroid drugs. Receptor source: a man younger than 30 with Graves disease.

Turning to this clonotype: A read error may be the cause here, since a much bigger clone is one base away. The chain is built from TRBV27 and TRBJ2-3, with 8 bases aligning to TRBD2. Germline values: CDR1 MNHEY, CDR2 SMNVEV (reference sequence). V dropped 2 bases and J dropped 6; count of bases not matched to a gene: 4. The length of the CDR3 is 14 residues. CDR3 sequence reads: CASSLAGGWDTQYF. The CDR3 bases are TGTGCCAGCAGTTTAGCGGGAGGATGGGATACGCAGTATTTT.

The sample holds many counts of this clonotype. J is TRBJ2-1 and V is TRBV5-1; 10 bases map to TRBD2. CDR1 is SGHRS and CDR2 is YFSETQ in the germline V gene. J gave up 7 bases and V 0 bases, and 10 bases lay outside the gene matches. The CDR3 extends over 17 amino acids. For the CDR3, the DNA is TGCGCCAGCAGCTTGGGAGGCCCTAGCGGGAGTCGGAATGAGCAGTTCTTC. Encoded protein: CASSLGGPSGSRNEQFF. Using reference TRBV5-1 and TRBJ2-1 for the parts outside the CDR3, the full variable domain is KAGVTQTPRYLIKTRGQQVTLSCSPISGHRSVSWYQQTPGQGLQFLFEYFSETQRNKGNFPGRFSGRQFSNSRSEMNVSTLELGDSALYLCASSLGGPSGSRNEQFFGPGTRLTVL.

This chain uses TRBV20-1 with TRBJ2-7; TRBD1 agrees at 8 bases. Looked up from germline, CDR1 is DFQATT and CDR2 is SNEGSKA (reference sequence). Losses at the gene ends were 1 base for V and 2 bases for J; bases not matched to a gene: 4. CDR3 size: 14 residues. The CDR3 region has the DNA TGCAGTGCTAGAGGGGGGACAGGTACCTACGAGCAGTACTTC. Translation: CSARGGTGTYEQYF.

In its sample, this clonotype was seen a few times. The chain couples TRBV30 to TRBJ2-7; D is unclear. This CDR3 comprises 12 residues. Germline CDR1 is GTSNPN and CDR2 is SVGIG (reference sequence). The V and J ends lost 2 bases and 4 bases respectively, with 9 bases between them. CDR3 loop: CAWSLDQYEQYF. The CDR3 DNA reads TGTGCCTGGAGTCTCGACCAGTACGAGCAGTACTTC.

The rearrangement uses TRBV19 and TRBJ1-1, with a weak D call TRBD1 (5 bases). CDR3 size: 14 residues. Trimming took off 3 bases at V and 1 base at J, with 9 bases between the two ends. The V gene's germline CDR1 is LNHDA and CDR2 SQIVND (reference sequence). CDR3 bases: TGTGCCAGTAGTATGGGACGGACGAACACTGAAGCTTTCTTT. This encodes CASSMGRTNTEAFF.

V is TRBV4-1 and J is TRBJ1-1; D remains ambiguous. Germline-derived CDR1 and CDR2 are MGHRA and YSYEKL. CDR3 length equals 16 residues. Trimming shortened V by 3 bases and J by 6 bases, and 20 bases separated the two germline ends. CDR3 in DNA: TGCGCCAGCAGCCAGCGGACCGGAGGCAAGCCCCCTGAAGCTTTCTTT. Amino acid sequence: CASSQRTGGKPPEAFF.

The CDR3 loop is CSAREGSSRDNSPLHF. In DNA form, the CDR3 reads TGCAGTGCTAGAGAAGGGTCTTCCAGGGATAATTCACCCCTCCACTTT. V is TRBV20-1 and J is TRBJ1-6, with a tentative D call TRBD1 (5 bases). The CDR3 runs to 16 residues. V dropped 0 bases and J dropped 5 bases, with 14 bases sitting between them. Per germline, CDR1 DFQATT and CDR2 SNEGSKA (reference sequence).

The CDR3 is CSVEIGLAGGIAPPVDEQYF. The CDR3 region has the DNA TGCAGCGTTGAGATCGGTCTAGCGGGAGGGATCGCGCCACCCGTGGACGAGCAGTACTTC. The gene calls are TRBV29-1 and TRBJ2-3; 12 nucleotides agree with TRBD2. The assigned J gene may be wrong: the sequence end matches TRBJ2-7 better. This CDR3 region has 20 residues. The germline V gene has CDR1 SQVTM and CDR2 ANQGSEA.

The gene calls are TRBV12-5 and TRBJ2-1; 12 bases are a match to TRBD2. The CDR3 sequence is 16 residues long. The V gene end was trimmed by 5 bases and the J gene end by 7 bases; junction bases not matched to a gene: 9. Germline lookup yields CDR1 LGHNT and CDR2 FRNRAP. The CDR3 sequence: CASGGHPSGRGNEQFF. The CDR3 coding sequence is TGTGCTAGTGGTGGGCACCCTAGCGGGAGGGGGAATGAGCAGTTCTTC.

The V and J genes are TRBV19 and TRBJ1-3; D not certain. This CDR3 has 14 amino acids. The V end lost 5 bases, the J end lost 0 bases, and 8 bases lay between the germline ends. CDR1 is LNHDA, CDR2 SQIVND, per germline (reference sequence). The CDR3: CASSFANSGNTIYF. Here the CDR3 DNA reads TGTGCCAGTAGTTTCGCAAACTCTGGAAACACCATATATTTT.

This clonotype has just a few counts. V usage is TRBV10-3 and J usage is TRBJ1-1; D is unresolved. The germline CDR1 and CDR2 sequences are ENHRY and SYGVKD. V lost 2 bases and J 1 base, leaving 8 bases between the germline ends. The CDR3 length is 14 residues. The CDR3 protein is CAISETNKNTEAFF. The CDR3, as DNA: TGTGCCATCAGTGAGACAAATAAGAACACTGAAGCTTTCTTT.

The sample holds many counts of this clonotype. This chain connects TRBV5-1 to TRBJ2-3, with unresolved D. Germline V gives CDR1 SGHRS, CDR2 YFSETQ. The CDR3 is made up of 16 amino acids. V gave up 4 bases and J gave up 4 bases, with 19 bases separating them. CDR3 nucleotide sequence: TGCGCCAGCAGCCCGTCGCCGATCATGAGGTCAGATACGCAGTATTTT. Residues: CASSPSPIMRSDTQYF.

As regards this clonotype: With a far larger clone one base away, a read error is the likely cause. The CDR3 sequence is CATSGGGGYNEQYF. The CDR3 region has the DNA TGTGCCACCTCAGGGGGCGGGGGGTACAATGAGCAGTACTTC. The V call is TRBV12-3 or TRBV12-4, the J call TRBJ2-7; the D call may be TRBD1 or TRBD2 (8 bases each). The CDR3 length is 14 residues. V shed 10 bases and J shed 7 bases, with 23 bases lying between them.

This clonotype was seen at least ten times. The J gene is TRBJ1-1, the V gene TRBV12-3 or TRBV12-4; TRBD1 aligns across 8 bases. This CDR3 contains 16 residues. After removal of 5 bases from V and 4 bases from J, the junction contained 12 bases not matched to a gene. The chain's CDR3 is CASSRTQGAVITEAFF. The CDR3 nucleotides are TGTGCCAGCAGTCGAACTCAGGGGGCTGTTATCACTGAAGCTTTCTTT.

This clonotype came up a few times. V and J are TRBV19 and TRBJ1-1; possible D gene TRBD1, 6 bases. V was shortened by 5 bases and J by 7 bases, with 11 bases between the two germline ends. The germline CDR1 and CDR2 sequences are LNHDA and SQIVND (reference sequence). The CDR3 has 12 residues. CDR3 in amino acids: CASSFRGNEAFF. CDR3 nucleotide sequence: TGTGCCAGTAGTTTCAGGGGAAATGAAGCTTTCTTT.

This clonotype has at least ten counts. The V gene is TRBV6-1, the J gene TRBJ1-5; D not resolved. The CDR3 consists of 14 residues. Germline V gene lookup returns CDR1 MNHNS and CDR2 SASEGT. With 8 bases removed from V and 2 bases from J, the gap between germline ends came to 13 bases. For the CDR3, the DNA is TGTGCCAGCTCGATGATGTCAGGCAATCAGCCCCAGCATTTT. As protein: CASSMMSGNQPQHF.

The chain uses TRBV10-2 and TRBJ1-1; no definite D call. The CDR3 is 13 residues long. V was cut by 0 bases and J by 7 bases, with 9 bases left in between. Germline-derived CDR1 and CDR2 are WSHSY and SAAADI. CDR3 amino acids: CASSESMAGEAFF. The DNA of the CDR3 is TGCGCCAGCAGTGAGTCGATGGCGGGTGAAGCTTTCTTT.

This clonotype has ten or more counts. This sequence joins TRBV5-1 and TRBJ2-1, with 15 bases matching TRBD2. CDR3 size: 19 residues. The germline gives CDR1 SGHRS, CDR2 YFSETQ. V shed 2 bases and J 0 bases; nucleotides not matched to a gene: 6. The CDR3 DNA sequence: TGCGCCAGCAGCTTACCGGGACTAGCGGGAGGACGCTCCTACAATGAGCAGTTCTTC. Translating gives CASSLPGLAGGRSYNEQFF.

This clonotype was picked up many times. V usage is TRBV28 and J usage is TRBJ2-3; 7 bases are a match to TRBD2. From germline, CDR1 is MDHEN and CDR2 SYDVKM. With V trimmed by 8 bases and J by 3 bases, 5 bases remained unmatched. CDR3 length equals 13 residues. The CDR3 region is CASVTGGTDTQYF. As DNA, the CDR3 is TGTGCCAGCGTCACGGGGGGTACAGATACGCAGTATTTT.

The V call is TRBV7-9, the J call TRBJ2-5, with D possibly being TRBD2 (6 bases). The CDR3 consists of 12 residues. The V gene lost 7 bases and the J gene lost 10 bases, with 16 bases spanning the gap. In germline, CDR1 is SEHNR, CDR2 FQNEAQ (reference sequence). CDR3 sequence: CASTAAGSDQYF. For the CDR3, the DNA is TGTGCCAGCACCGCGGCGGGGTCTGACCAGTACTTC.

This clonotype was recorded at least ten times. The V and J genes are TRBV30 and TRBJ1-5; D remains ambiguous. The CDR3 has 14 residues. Germline-derived CDR1 and CDR2 are GTSNPN and SVGIG (reference sequence). The ends were cut back, 3 bases at V and 0 bases at J, with 9 bases in the middle. The CDR3 reads CAWRSQASNQPQHF. The CDR3 DNA reads TGTGCCTGGAGATCGCAGGCTAGCAATCAGCCCCAGCATTTT.

This clonotype showed up many times. V gene TRBV18 combines with J gene TRBJ2-7; D is ambiguous. This CDR3 has 15 residues. Between the trimmed V and J ends, which lost 6 bases and 1 base, there was a span of 16 bases. Germline V gives CDR1 KGHSH, CDR2 LQKENI. The CDR3 DNA is TGTGCCAGCTCCGATACCTCGGGTGGTTCCTACGAGCAGTACTTC. Encoded protein: CASSDTSGGSYEQYF.

This clonotype appeared many times. The chain carries TRBV20-1 and TRBJ2-7, with D possibly matching TRBD1 (5 bases). There are 14 residues in the CDR3. V lost 0 bases and J 2 bases, leaving 11 bases between the germline ends. In germline, CDR1 is DFQATT, CDR2 SNEGSKA (reference sequence). The CDR3 protein is CSARDGRTPYEQYF. CDR3 nucleotide sequence: TGCAGTGCTAGAGATGGCAGGACACCCTACGAGCAGTACTTC.

This clonotype was recorded at least ten times. The chain is built from TRBV29-1 and TRBJ2-5, with no clear D. CDR1 and CDR2 from the germline V gene are SQVTM and ANQGSEA. With 2 bases removed from V and 5 bases from J, the gap between germline ends came to 12 bases. This CDR3 region has 13 residues. CDR3 nucleotide sequence: TGCAGCGTTGAATGGTCGATGGGGGAGACCCAGTACTTC. It yields the protein CSVEWSMGETQYF.

This clonotype has a handful of counts. The chain employs TRBV29-1 and TRBJ2-7; TRBD2 is a possible D gene (6 bases). Trimming pared 7 bases from V and 2 bases from J, leaving 18 bases between. This CDR3 contains 14 residues. Germline CDR1 is SQVTM and CDR2 is ANQGSEA. The CDR3 here is CSALDGSVAYEQYF. Written as DNA, the CDR3 is TGCAGCGCTCTGGACGGGAGTGTCGCCTACGAGCAGTACTTC.